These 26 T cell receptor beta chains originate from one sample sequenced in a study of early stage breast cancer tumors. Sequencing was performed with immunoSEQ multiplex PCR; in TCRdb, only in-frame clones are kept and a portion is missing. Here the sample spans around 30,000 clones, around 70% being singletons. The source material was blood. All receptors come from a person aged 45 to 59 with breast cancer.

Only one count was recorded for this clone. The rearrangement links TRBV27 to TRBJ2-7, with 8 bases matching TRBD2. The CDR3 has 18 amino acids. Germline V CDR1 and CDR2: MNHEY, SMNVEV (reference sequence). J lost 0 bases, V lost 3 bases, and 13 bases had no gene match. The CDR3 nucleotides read TGTGCCAGCAGTTTCAAGCGGGGGACCGCCCGACCCTCCTACGAGCAGTACTTC. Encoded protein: CASSFKRGTARPSYEQYF.

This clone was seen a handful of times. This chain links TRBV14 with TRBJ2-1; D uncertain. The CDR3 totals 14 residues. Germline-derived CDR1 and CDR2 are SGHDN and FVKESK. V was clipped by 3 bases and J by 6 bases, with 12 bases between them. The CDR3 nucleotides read TGTGCCAGCAGCCACGTAGGAGTCTTCAATGAGCAGTTCTTC. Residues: CASSHVGVFNEQFF.

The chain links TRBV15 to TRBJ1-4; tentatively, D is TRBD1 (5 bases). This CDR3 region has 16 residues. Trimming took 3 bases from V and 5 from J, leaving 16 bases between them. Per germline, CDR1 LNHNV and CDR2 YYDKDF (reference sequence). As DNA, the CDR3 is TGTGCCACCAGCAGTAGTCAGGGATCCGGCAATGAAAAACTGTTTTTT. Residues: CATSSSQGSGNEKLFF.

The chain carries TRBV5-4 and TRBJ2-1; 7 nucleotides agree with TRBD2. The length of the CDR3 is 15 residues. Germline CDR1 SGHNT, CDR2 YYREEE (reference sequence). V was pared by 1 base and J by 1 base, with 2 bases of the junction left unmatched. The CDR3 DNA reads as TGTGCCAGCAGCTTGATTAGCGGGTCCTACAATGAGCAGTTCTTC. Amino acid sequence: CASSLISGSYNEQFF.

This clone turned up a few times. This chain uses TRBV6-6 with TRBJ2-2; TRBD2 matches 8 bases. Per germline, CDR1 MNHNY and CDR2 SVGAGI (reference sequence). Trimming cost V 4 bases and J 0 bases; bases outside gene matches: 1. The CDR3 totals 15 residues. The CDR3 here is CASSWGLANTGELFF. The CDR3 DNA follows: TGTGCCAGCAGTTGGGGACTAGCGAACACCGGGGAGCTGTTTTTT.

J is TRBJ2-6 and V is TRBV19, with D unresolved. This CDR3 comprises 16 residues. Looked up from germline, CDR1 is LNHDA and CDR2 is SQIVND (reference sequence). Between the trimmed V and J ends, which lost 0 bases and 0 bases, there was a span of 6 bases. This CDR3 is CASSIDRVSGANVLTF. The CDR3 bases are TGTGCCAGTAGTATAGATCGGGTCTCTGGGGCCAACGTCCTGACTTTC.

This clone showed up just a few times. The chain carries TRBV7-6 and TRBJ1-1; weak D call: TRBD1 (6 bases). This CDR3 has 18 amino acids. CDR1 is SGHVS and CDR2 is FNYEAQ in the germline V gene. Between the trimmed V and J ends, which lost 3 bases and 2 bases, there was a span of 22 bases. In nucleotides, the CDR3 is TGTGCCAGCAGCTTTCGACGGACTAGACAGGCGCTTAACACTGAAGCTTTCTTT. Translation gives CASSFRRTRQALNTEAFF.

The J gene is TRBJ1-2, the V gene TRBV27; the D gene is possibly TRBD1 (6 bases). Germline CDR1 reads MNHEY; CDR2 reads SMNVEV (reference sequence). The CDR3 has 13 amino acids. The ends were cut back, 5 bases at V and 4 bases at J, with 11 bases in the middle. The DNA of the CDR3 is TGTGCCAGCAGTCCAGGGGCCTCCTATGGCTACACCTTC. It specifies CASSPGASYGYTF.

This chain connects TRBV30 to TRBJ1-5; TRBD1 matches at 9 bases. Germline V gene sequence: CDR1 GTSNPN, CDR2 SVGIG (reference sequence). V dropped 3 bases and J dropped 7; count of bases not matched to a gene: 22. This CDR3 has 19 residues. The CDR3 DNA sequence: TGTGCCTGGAGCCATTGGTACGGACAGGGGAGGCTAACGGAACAGCCCCAGCATTTT. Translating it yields CAWSHWYGQGRLTEQPQHF.

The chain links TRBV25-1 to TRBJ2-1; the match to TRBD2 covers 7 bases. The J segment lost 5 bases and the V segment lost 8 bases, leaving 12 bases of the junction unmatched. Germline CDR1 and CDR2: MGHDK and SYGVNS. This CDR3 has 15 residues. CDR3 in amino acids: CASQGGGSQHNEQFF. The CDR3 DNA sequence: TGTGCCAGCCAGGGCGGCGGGAGTCAACACAATGAGCAGTTCTTC.

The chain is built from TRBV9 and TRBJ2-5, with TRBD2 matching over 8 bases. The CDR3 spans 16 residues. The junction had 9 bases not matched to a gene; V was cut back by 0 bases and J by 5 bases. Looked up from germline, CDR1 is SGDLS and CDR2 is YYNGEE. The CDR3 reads CASSVGTGGPEETQYF. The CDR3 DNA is TGTGCCAGCAGCGTAGGGACGGGAGGGCCCGAGGAGACCCAGTACTTC.

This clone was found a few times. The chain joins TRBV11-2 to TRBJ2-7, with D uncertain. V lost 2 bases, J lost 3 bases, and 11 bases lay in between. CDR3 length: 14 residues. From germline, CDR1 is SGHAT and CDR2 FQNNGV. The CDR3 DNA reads TGTGCCAGCAGCTTAAGTCTGAAGGACTACGAGCAGTACTTC. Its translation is CASSLSLKDYEQYF. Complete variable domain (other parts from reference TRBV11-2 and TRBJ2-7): EAGVAQSPRYKIIEKRQSVAFWCNPISGHATLYWYQQILGQGPKLLIQFQNNGVVDDSQLPKDRFSAERLKGVDSTLKIQPAKLEDSAVYLCASSLSLKDYEQYFGPGTRLTVT.

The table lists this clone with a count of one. Here the CDR3 DNA reads TGTGCCAGCGCACCCCCCTCGGGGGATGGCTACACCTTC. Protein: CASAPPSGDGYTF. The V gene is TRBV28, the J gene TRBJ1-2; D might be TRBD1 (5 bases). V gave up 8 bases and J gave up 6 bases, with 16 bases separating them. The germline CDR1 and CDR2 sequences are MDHEN and SYDVKM. The CDR3 contains 13 residues.

The chain's CDR3 is CASSSSGRYEQYF. The DNA for the CDR3 is TGTGCCAGCAGCTCGTCCGGCCGCTACGAGCAGTACTTC. The chain employs TRBV7-9 and TRBJ2-7; D is undetermined. The V gene's germline CDR1 is SEHNR and CDR2 FQNEAQ (reference sequence). CDR3 length equals 13 residues. Trimming took 4 bases from V and 3 from J, leaving 10 bases between them.

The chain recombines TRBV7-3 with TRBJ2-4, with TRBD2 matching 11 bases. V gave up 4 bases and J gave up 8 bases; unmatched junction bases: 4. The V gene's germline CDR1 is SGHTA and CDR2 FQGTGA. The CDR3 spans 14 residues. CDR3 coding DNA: TGTGCCAGCAGCTATACTAGCGGGAGTGACATTCAGTACTTC. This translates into CASSYTSGSDIQYF.

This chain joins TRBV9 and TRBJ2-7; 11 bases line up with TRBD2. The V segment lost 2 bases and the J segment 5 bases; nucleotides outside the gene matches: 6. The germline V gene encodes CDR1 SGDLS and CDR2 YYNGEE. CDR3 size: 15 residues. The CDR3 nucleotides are TGTGCCAGCAGCGTGACTACTAGCGGGAGCGACGAGCAGTACTTC. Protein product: CASSVTTSGSDEQYF.

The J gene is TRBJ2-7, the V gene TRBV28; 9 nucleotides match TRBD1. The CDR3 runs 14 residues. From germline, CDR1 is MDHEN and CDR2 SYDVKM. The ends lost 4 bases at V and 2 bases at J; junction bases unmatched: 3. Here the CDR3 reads CASSSQGAAYEQYF. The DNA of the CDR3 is TGTGCCAGCAGTTCACAGGGGGCGGCCTACGAGCAGTACTTC.

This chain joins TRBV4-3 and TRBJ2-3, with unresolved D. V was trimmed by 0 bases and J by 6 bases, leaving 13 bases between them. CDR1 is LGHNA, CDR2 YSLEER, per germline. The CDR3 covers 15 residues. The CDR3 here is CASSQDGVDSDTQYF. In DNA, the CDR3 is TGCGCCAGCAGCCAAGATGGGGTGGATAGCGATACGCAGTATTTT.

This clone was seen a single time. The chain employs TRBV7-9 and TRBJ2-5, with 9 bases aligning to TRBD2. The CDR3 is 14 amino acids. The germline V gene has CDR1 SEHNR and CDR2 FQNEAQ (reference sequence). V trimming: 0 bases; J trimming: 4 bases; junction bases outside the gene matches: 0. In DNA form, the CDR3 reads TGTGCCAGCAGCTTAGCACTAGCGGGAGAGACCCAGTACTTC. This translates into CASSLALAGETQYF. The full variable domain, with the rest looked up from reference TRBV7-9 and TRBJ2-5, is DTGVSQNPRHKITKRGQNVTFRCDPISEHNRLYWYRQTLGQGPEFLTYFQNEAQLEKSRLLSDRFSAERPKGSFSTLEIQRTEQGDSAMYLCASSLALAGETQYFGPGTRLLVL.

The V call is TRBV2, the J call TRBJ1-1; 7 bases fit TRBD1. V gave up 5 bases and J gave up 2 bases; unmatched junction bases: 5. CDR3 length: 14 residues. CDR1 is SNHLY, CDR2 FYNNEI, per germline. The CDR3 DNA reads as TGTGCCAGCAGTTCGACAGGGCTTAACACTGAAGCTTTCTTT. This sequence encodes CASSSTGLNTEAFF.

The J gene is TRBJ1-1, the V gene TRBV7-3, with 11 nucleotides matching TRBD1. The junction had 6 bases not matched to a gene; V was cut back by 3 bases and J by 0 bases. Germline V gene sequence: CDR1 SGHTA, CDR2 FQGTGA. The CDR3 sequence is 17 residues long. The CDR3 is CASSFGDRGEMNTEAFF. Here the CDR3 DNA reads TGTGCCAGCAGCTTTGGGGACAGGGGGGAAATGAACACTGAAGCTTTCTTT.

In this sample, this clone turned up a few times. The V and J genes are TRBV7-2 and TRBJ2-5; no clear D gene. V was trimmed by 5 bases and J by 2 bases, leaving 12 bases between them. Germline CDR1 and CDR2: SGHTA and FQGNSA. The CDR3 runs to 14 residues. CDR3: CASSPFSVQETQYF. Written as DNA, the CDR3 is TGTGCCAGCAGCCCATTTTCGGTACAAGAGACCCAGTACTTC.

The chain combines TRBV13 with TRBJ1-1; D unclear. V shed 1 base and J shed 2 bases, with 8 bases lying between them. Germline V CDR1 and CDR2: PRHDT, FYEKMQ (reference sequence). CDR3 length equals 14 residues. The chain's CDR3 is CASSLDGPNTEAFF. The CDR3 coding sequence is TGTGCCAGCAGCTTAGACGGACCCAACACTGAAGCTTTCTTT. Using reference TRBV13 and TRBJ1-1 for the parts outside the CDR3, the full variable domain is AAGVIQSPRHLIKEKRETATLKCYPIPRHDTVYWYQQGPGQDPQFLISFYEKMQSDKGSIPDRFSAQQFSDYHSELNMSSLELGDSALYFCASSLDGPNTEAFFGQGTRLTVV.

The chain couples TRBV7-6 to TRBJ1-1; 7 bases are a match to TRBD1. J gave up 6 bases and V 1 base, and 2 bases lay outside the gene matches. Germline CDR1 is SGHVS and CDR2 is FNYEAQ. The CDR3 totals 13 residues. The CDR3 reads CASSLGQGAEAFF. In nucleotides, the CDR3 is TGTGCCAGCAGCTTAGGACAGGGCGCTGAAGCTTTCTTT.

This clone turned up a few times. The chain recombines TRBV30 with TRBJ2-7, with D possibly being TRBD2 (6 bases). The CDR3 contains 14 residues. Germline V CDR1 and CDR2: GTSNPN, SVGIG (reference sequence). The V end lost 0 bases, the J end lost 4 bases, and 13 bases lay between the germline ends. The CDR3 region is CAWSVYPLAYEQYF. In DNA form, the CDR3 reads TGTGCCTGGAGTGTGTACCCCCTAGCGTACGAGCAGTACTTC.

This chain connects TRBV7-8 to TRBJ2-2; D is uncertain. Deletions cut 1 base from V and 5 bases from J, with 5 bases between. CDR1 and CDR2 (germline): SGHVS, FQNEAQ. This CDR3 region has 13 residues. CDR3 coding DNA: TGTGCCAGCAGCTTAGGTCCAACCGGGGAGCTGTTTTTT. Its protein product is CASSLGPTGELFF.